This T cell receptor (beta chain) is drawn from a study of identical twins (dated by TCRdb to 2016 to 2017). Looking at the study overall: TCR alpha and beta repertoires from monozygotic twins, unrelated adults of various ages and cord blood were deep-sequenced to test whether fetal clonotypes persist. To rule out contamination, the twin experiments were replicated at different times with different library preparation protocols.

The paper as a whole reports these results and caveats: In monozygotic twins, out-of-frame TCR alpha sharing was systematically underestimated by recombination models, although the models agreed with sharing between unrelated individuals. Abundant cord blood beta clonotypes had fewer insertions, young adult naive repertoires showed a similar but weaker trend, and memory repertoires showed no such trend. Excess twin sharing in beta out-of-frame sequences was weaker because fewer shared sequences lowered the signal-to-noise ratio. Because the same donors could not be followed over many years, the conclusions depended on cross-sectional statistical analysis. Zero-insertion analyses could be partly confounded by invariant T cells such as MAIT and iNKT, though diverse VJ usage argued against such confounding for most clonotypes. Compared with coincidental sharing between unrelated individuals, an excess of low generation-probability sequences was observed among out-of-frame TCR alpha sequences shared between twins.

The germline V gene specifies LGHNA as CDR1 and YNFKEQ as CDR2. There are 15 amino acids in the CDR3, from cysteine to phenylalanine inclusive. Just CDR3 DNA is preserved here, 45 bases in frame from base 1. The junction shows trimming of 0 bases on V and 6 bases on J, plus 14 bases between the germline ends. The library was produced with 5' RACE. The instrument given in TCRdb is Illumina HiSeq 2000. Template switching introduced a universal primer binding site; the final cDNA contained a unique molecular identifier, enabling accurate counting of TCR cDNA molecules. First-strand cDNA for TCR alpha and beta chains was synthesized from specific primers in the conserved constant-segment region. To control for contamination, each cDNA library was double barcoded with a SMART-Mk sample barcode plus Illumina barcodes. TruSeq adapter sequences, together with Illumina sample barcodes, were added in two successive PCR steps. The Illumina HiSeq platform was used with custom primers to sequence TCR alpha and beta cDNA libraries. The authors' pipeline ran thus. Raw reads were processed with MiGEC to extract unique molecular identifiers, and MiXCR was used to determine CDR3 positions. Recombination models were inferred per individual with the repgenHMM and IGoR tools using an EM algorithm. The analysis of shared clonotypes was done with the tcR package in R, with sharing normalized by the product of cloneset sizes. Out-of-frame nonproductive sequences were analyzed to study raw recombination free of thymic and clonal selection effects. TCRdb's own reprocessing of the public reads used fastp at Q25 and MiXCR and kept productive beta chains. Every entry covers one CDR3 protein and lists the most common genes and DNA from its rows. What appears here as the V and J calls and clone size reflects TCRdb's work, not the paper's. This sample holds over 200,000 distinct CDR3 sequences; roughly a tenth were observed only once. The top ten clonotypes cover more than 8% of the sample.

This clonotype showed up just a few times. It lacks a known antigen. Base qualities are missing; no much larger clone stands one base away. Only healthy Caucasian donors were included. Using Miltenyi CD45RO+ enrichment and human naive T-cell isolation kits, memory (CD45RO+) and naive T cells were isolated from PBMC. The specimen sequenced was memory T cells sorted from blood. Sample cell subset or site, as interpreted from the label and publication: CD45RO+ enriched T cells. The clonotype comes from a man aged 50-59 years in good health. The sequence links TRBV4-2 to TRBJ1-2; there is no confident call for the D gene. The CDR3 region: CASSQDSSPNNGYTF. Here is the DNA: TGTGCCAGCAGCCAAGATTCCTCTCCTAATAATGGCTACACCTTC.